The entry that follows covers one TCR beta chain sequence. Its antigen is as yet unknown. This same CDR3 is encoded by further DNA sequences in the sample. CDR1 is SEHNR and CDR2 is FQNEAQ in the germline V gene (reference sequence). After removal of 3 bases from V and 3 bases from J, the junction contained 1 base not matched to a gene. The CDR3 totals 13 residues. This sample is drawn from a study of shared clonotypes between healthy human individuals. General observations from the study: Sorted-subset samples were not fully sequenced, rarefaction indicated. Researchers found naive subsets generally carried larger estimated richness than memory subsets.

It was CD45RO-negative cells, positively selected for CCR7, that made up naive CD8 cells, with terminally differentiated effector memory CD45RA+ cells excluded. Investigators spread the genomic DNA of each subset evenly over several immunoSEQ plates. The assay was immunoSEQ multiplex PCR, and TCRdb's table has in-frame clones only and misses some. The table shows roughly 890,000 clones, with over 90% occurring only once. Sample: naive CD8+ T cells sorted from blood. This TCR was recovered from a man between 25 and 39 years old in good health. The chain combines TRBV7-9 with TRBJ2-7; 8 nucleotides match TRBD2. The CDR3 protein is CASSLGLGYEQYF. In nucleotides, the CDR3 is TGTGCCAGCAGCTTGGGACTAGGCTACGAGCAGTACTTC.